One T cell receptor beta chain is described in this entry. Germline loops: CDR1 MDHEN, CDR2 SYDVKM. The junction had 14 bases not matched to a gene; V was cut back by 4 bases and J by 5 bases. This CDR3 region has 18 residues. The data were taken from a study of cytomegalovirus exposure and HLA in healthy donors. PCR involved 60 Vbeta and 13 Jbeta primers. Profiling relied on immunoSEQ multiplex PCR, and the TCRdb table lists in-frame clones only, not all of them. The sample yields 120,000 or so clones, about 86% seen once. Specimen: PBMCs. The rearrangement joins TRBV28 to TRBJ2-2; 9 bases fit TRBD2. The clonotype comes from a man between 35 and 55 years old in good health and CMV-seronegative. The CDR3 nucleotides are TGTGCCAGCAGTTCCACGCTGCTAGCGGGGAGGGGGACCGGGGAGCTGTTTTTT. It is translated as CASSSTLLAGRGTGELFF.